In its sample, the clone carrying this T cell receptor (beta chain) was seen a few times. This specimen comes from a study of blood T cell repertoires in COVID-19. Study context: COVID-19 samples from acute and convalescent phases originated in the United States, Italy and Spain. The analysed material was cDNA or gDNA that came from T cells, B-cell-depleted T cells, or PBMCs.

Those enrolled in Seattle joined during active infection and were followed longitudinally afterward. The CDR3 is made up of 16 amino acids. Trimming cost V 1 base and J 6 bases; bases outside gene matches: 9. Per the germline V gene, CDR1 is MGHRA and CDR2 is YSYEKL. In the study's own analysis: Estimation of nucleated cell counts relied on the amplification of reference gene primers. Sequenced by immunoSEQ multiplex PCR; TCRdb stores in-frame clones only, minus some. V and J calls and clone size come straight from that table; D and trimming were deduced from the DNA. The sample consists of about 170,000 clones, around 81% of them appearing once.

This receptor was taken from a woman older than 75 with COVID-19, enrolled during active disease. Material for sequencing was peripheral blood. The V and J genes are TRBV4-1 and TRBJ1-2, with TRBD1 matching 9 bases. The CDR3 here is CASSQASLDRGDGYTF. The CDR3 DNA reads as TGCGCCAGCAGCCAAGCGTCATTGGACAGGGGTGATGGCTACACCTTC.